This TCR beta chain is from a study of blood T cell repertoires in COVID-19. Study context: Material from acute and convalescent COVID-19 was sourced from the United States, Italy and Spain. PBMCs, B-cell-depleted T cells, or T cells were the source of the cDNA or gDNA that made up the material.

This CDR3 region has 13 residues. After removal of 1 base from V and 4 bases from J, the junction contained 0 bases not matched to a gene. Germline CDR1 is MGHRA and CDR2 is YSYEKL. The table lists this clone with a count of one. Per the original data handling: Nucleated cell number was recorded as an estimate derived from reference gene primer amplification. Profiled with immunoSEQ multiplex PCR; TCRdb holds only in-frame clones, not every one. The V and J calls and clone size are taken from that table; D and trimming were inferred from the DNA. This table holds roughly 100,000 clones, around 85% found once.

The TCR comes from a woman older than 75 with active or convalescent COVID-19. Material for sequencing was peripheral blood. This chain joins TRBV4-1 and TRBJ1-2; 7 nucleotides agree with TRBD1. Written as DNA, the CDR3 is TGCGCCAGCAGCCAAGGACAGGGCTATGGCTACACCTTC. It encodes CASSQGQGYGYTF.